This TCR beta chain was obtained from a study of T cells expressing NK-cell markers. In the study overall: Obtained from sorted CD3+CD56+NKG2C+, CD3+CD56+NKG2C- and CD3+CD56-NKG2C+ T cells were the TCR beta repertoires. Among eight sequenced donors, seven carried HCMV seropositivity while one was seronegative. General observations from the study: It remained uncertain whether the expanded NKG2C+ T cell clones were specific for HCMV antigens. The CD3+CD56-NKG2C+ fraction was also led by these clonotypes in a few donors.

Points on this clonotype: Its target is not known.

CDR3 length: 14 amino acids. The germline V gene encodes CDR1 LNHDA and CDR2 SQIVND (reference sequence). Using the 5' RACE reads, TCRdb records one entry per CDR3 protein without DNA. In all, the sample yields 350,000 to 400,000 distinct CDR3 sequences. The chain carries TRBV19 and TRBJ2-3; TCRdb reports TRBD2, a call that lacks DNA to check it against. The sequenced material came from blood T cells: a sorted CD56 or NKG2C T cell subset, CD4+ or CD8+ T cells, or bulk PBMC T cells (not recorded which). The sequence was obtained from a woman aged 45-65 years in good health. CDR3 sequence reads: CASSIARDTDTQYF.